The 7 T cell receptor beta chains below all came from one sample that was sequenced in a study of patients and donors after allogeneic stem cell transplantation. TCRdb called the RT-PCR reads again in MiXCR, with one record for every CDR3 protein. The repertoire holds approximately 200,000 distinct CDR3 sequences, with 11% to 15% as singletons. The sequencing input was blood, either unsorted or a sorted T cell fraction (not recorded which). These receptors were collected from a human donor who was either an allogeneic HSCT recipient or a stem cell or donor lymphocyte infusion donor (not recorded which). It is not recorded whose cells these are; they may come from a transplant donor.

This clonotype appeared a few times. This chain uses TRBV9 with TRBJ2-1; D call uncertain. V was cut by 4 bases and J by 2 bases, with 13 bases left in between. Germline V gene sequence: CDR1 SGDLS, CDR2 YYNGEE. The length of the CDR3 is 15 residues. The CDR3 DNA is TGTGCCAGCAGCCCCACGGCTGGTACCTACAATGAGCAGTTCTTC. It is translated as CASSPTAGTYNEQFF.

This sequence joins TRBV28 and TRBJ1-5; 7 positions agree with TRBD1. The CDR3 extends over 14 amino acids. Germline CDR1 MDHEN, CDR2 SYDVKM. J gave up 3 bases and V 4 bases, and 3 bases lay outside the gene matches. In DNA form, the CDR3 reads TGTGCCAGCAGTTCAGGGGGTTACAATCAGCCCCAGCATTTT. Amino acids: CASSSGGYNQPQHF.

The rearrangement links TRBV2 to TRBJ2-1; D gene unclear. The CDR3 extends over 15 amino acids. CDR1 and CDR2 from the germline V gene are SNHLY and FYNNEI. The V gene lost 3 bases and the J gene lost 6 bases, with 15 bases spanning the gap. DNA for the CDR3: TGTGCCAGCAGTGACGAGATCCAGCCCTTCAATGAGCAGTTCTTC. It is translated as CASSDEIQPFNEQFF.

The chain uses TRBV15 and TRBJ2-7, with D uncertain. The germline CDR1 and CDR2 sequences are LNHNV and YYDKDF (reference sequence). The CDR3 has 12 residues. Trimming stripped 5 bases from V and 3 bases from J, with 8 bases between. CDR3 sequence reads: CATSGWLYEQYF. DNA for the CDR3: TGTGCCACCAGCGGCTGGCTCTACGAGCAGTACTTC.

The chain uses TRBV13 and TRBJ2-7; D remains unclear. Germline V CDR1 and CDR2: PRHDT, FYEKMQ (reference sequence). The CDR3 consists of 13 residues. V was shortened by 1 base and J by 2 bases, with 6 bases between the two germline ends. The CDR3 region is CASSLVNTYEQYF. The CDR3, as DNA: TGTGCCAGCAGCTTAGTGAACACCTACGAGCAGTACTTC.

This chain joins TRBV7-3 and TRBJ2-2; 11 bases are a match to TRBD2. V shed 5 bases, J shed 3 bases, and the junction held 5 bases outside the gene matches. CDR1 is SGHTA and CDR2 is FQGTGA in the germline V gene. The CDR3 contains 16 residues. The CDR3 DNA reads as TGTGCCAGCAGCACACTAGCGGGGGAGGACACCGGGGAGCTGTTTTTT. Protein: CASSTLAGEDTGELFF.

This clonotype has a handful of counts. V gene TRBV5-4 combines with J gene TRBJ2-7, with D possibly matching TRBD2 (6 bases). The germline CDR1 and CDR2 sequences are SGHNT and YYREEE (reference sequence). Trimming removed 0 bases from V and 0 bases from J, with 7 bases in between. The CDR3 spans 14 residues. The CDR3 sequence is CASSLAGVSYEQYF. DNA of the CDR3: TGTGCCAGCAGCTTGGCGGGGGTCTCCTACGAGCAGTACTTC.